The clone carrying this T cell receptor beta chain is a singleton in its sample. Its antigen remains unknown. This entry is derived from a study of T cell responses to AZD1222 COVID-19 vaccine. Overall study results and limits: Repertoires in all cases were sampled only once the peak T cell response had passed.

The data were produced by immunoSEQ multiplex PCR, yet TCRdb's version contains in-frame clones alone and is incomplete. The sample shows about 120,000 clones, approximately 86% of them seen only once. This sample comprised peripheral blood, obtained on day 0 of AZD1222 vaccination. The TCR originated in an adult in good health.

The CDR3 sequence is CASSQGVRVSTDTQYF. CDR3 nucleotide sequence: TGCGCCAGCAGCCAAGGGGTTCGGGTCTCCACAGATACGCAGTATTTT. V and J are TRBV4-3 and TRBJ2-3; no firm D call. The CDR3 extends over 16 amino acids. V was clipped by 1 base and J by 2 bases, with 13 bases between them. Germline CDR1 and CDR2: LGHNA and YSLEER.